The rows below give T cell receptor beta chains drawn from one sample of a study of Ad26.COV2.S vaccination and SARS-CoV-2 variants. TCRdb keeps only in-frame clones here, not all; method: immunoSEQ multiplex PCR. Among a few hundred thousand clones listed, roughly 90% were seen once. The sample consisted of peripheral blood, taken in a trial of Ad26.COV2.S vaccine versus placebo. These receptors were obtained from a person between 18 and 65 years old who received the Ad26.COV2.S COVID-19 vaccine or a placebo. Both conserved end residues are part of each CDR3. Fields, in order: clone size, J gene, D gene, V gene, CDR3 DNA, CDR3 protein. A D gene is named only where the DNA matches it firmly. Clone sizes are given selectively: once, few, many, or a class where the clone is expanded.

size: NA
J: TRBJ1-5
D: NA
V: TRBV30
DNA: TGTGCCTGGAGTGAGGGCGGAAGCCAGCCCCAGCATTTT
CDR3: CAWSEGGSQPQHF

size: NA
J: TRBJ1-4
D: NA
V: TRBV7-9
DNA: TGTGCCAGCAGCTTAACGGCAGGGCCTAATGAAAAACTGTTTTTT
CDR3: CASSLTAGPNEKLFF

size: NA
J: TRBJ1-1
D: NA
V: TRBV6-4
DNA: TGTGCCAGCCAACCTCGACTGGCCCCAATCACTGAAGCTTTCTTT
CDR3: CASQPRLAPITEAFF

size: NA
J: TRBJ2-1
D: TRBD2
V: TRBV25-1
DNA: TGTGCCAGCAGTGAAAGCGGGAGGAGCTACAATGAGCAGTTCTTC
CDR3: CASSESGRSYNEQFF

size: NA
J: TRBJ1-5
D: NA
V: TRBV15
DNA: TGTGCCACCAGCAGAGGGAGTTTAGCCAGCCACAATCAGCCCCAGCATTTT
CDR3: CATSRGSLASHNQPQHF

size: NA
J: TRBJ1-2
D: NA
V: TRBV4-2
DNA: TGTGCCAGCAGCCAAGACCGCGGCTACACCTTC
CDR3: CASSQDRGYTF

size: NA
J: TRBJ1-1
D: NA
V: TRBV6-1
DNA: TGTGCCAGCAGTGGGGAGCGGCAACGATCGGGCACTGAAGCTTTCTTT
CDR3: CASSGERQRSGTEAFF

size: NA
J: TRBJ1-1
D: NA
V: TRBV12-3/TRBV12-4
DNA: TGTGCCAGCAGTTTCGGGGCGAACACTGAAGCTTTCTTT
CDR3: CASSFGANTEAFF

size: NA
J: TRBJ2-2
D: NA
V: TRBV5-1
DNA: TGCGCCAGCAGCTTGTCAGGACAGACGAACACCGGGGAGCTGTTTTTT
CDR3: CASSLSGQTNTGELFF

size: NA
J: TRBJ2-1
D: NA
V: TRBV30
DNA: TGTGCCTGGAGTTTATACCCGAGCTCCTACAATGAGCAGTTCTTC
CDR3: CAWSLYPSSYNEQFF

size: NA
J: TRBJ2-6
D: NA
V: TRBV5-6
DNA: TGTGCCAGCAGCTTTATATCCAACGACCTTTCTGGGGCCAACGTCCTGACTTTC
CDR3: CASSFISNDLSGANVLTF

size: NA
J: TRBJ2-7
D: TRBD1
V: TRBV7-2
DNA: TGTGCCAGCAACGCCGGGACAGGGCCCTACGAGCAGTACTTC
CDR3: CASNAGTGPYEQYF

size: NA
J: TRBJ1-3
D: NA
V: TRBV10-3
DNA: TGTGCCATCAGTGAGTCGCGTGGAGTTCGAAACACCATATATTTT
CDR3: CAISESRGVRNTIYF

size: NA
J: TRBJ2-7
D: TRBD2
V: TRBV5-1
DNA: TGCGCCAGCAGTCGCGGGACTAGCGGGATAGTATCCTACGAGCAGTACTTC
CDR3: CASSRGTSGIVSYEQYF

size: NA
J: TRBJ2-1
D: NA
V: TRBV9
DNA: TGTGCCAGCAGCGTAGGGCTAGCGAGGGACAATGAGCAGTTCTTC
CDR3: CASSVGLARDNEQFF

size: NA
J: TRBJ1-1
D: TRBD1
V: TRBV29-1
DNA: TGCAGCGTTGCCCAACAGGGGGCCCGCACTGAAGCTTTCTTT
CDR3: CSVAQQGARTEAFF

size: NA
J: TRBJ2-7
D: NA
V: TRBV4-1
DNA: TGCGCCAGCAGCCAAGTGGGAGCCTACGAGCAGTACTTC
CDR3: CASSQVGAYEQYF

size: NA
J: TRBJ2-1
D: TRBD2
V: TRBV24-1
DNA: TGTGCCACCAGTGATTTGAGTAGCGGGAGAAATGAGCAGTTCTTC
CDR3: CATSDLSSGRNEQFF

size: NA
J: TRBJ2-1
D: TRBD1
V: TRBV4-3
DNA: TGCGCCAGCAGCGACCTGAACAGGGGGCATCTCGGCAATGAGCAGTTCTTC
CDR3: CASSDLNRGHLGNEQFF

size: NA
J: TRBJ1-2
D: NA
V: TRBV5-1
DNA: TGCGCCAGCAGCGCGGAACTCAACTATGGCTACACCTTC
CDR3: CASSAELNYGYTF

size: NA
J: TRBJ1-1
D: NA
V: TRBV7-2
DNA: TGTGCCAGCAGCCCCCAGGAACTCTACACTGAAGCTTTCTTT
CDR3: CASSPQELYTEAFF

size: NA
J: TRBJ2-1
D: NA
V: TRBV2
DNA: TGTGCCAGCGACTCTGCTAGCTTACTCAACAATGAGCAGTTCTTC
CDR3: CASDSASLLNNEQFF

size: NA
J: TRBJ2-2
D: TRBD1
V: TRBV5-1
DNA: TGCGCCAGCAGCTTGGAGGGGGCCACCGGGGAGCTGTTTTTT
CDR3: CASSLEGATGELFF

size: NA
J: TRBJ1-1
D: NA
V: TRBV7-9
DNA: TGTGCCAGCAGCTTGACAGCAAACACTGAAGCTTTCTTT
CDR3: CASSLTANTEAFF

size: NA
J: TRBJ2-7
D: NA
V: TRBV7-6
DNA: TGTGCCAGCAGCGAAACCGGGACAAGTTACGAGCAGTACTTC
CDR3: CASSETGTSYEQYF

size: NA
J: TRBJ1-2
D: TRBD1
V: TRBV7-8
DNA: TGTGCCAGCAGCAGGGACAGGGATGGCTACACCTTC
CDR3: CASSRDRDGYTF

size: NA
J: TRBJ1-2
D: NA
V: TRBV5-6
DNA: TGTGCCAGCAGCTTGGGGGCAGGGTGGGGCTATGGCTACACCTTC
CDR3: CASSLGAGWGYGYTF

size: NA
J: TRBJ2-5
D: TRBD1
V: TRBV5-4
DNA: TGTGCCAGCAGCTTGGCAGGGGGCCGAGAGACCCAGTACTTC
CDR3: CASSLAGGRETQYF

size: NA
J: TRBJ1-1
D: NA
V: TRBV6-5
DNA: TGTGCCAGTGGCCGGTGGAACACTGAAGCTTTCTTT
CDR3: CASGRWNTEAFF

size: NA
J: TRBJ2-2
D: TRBD2
V: TRBV10-3
DNA: TGTGCCATCGCGGAAACTAGCGGGAGCTCCGGGGAGCTGTTTTTT
CDR3: CAIAETSGSSGELFF

size: NA
J: TRBJ1-1
D: NA
V: TRBV7-8
DNA: TGTGCCAGCAGCTTTGTAACCACGGTGCCGAACACTGAAGCTTTCTTT
CDR3: CASSFVTTVPNTEAFF

size: NA
J: TRBJ2-7
D: NA
V: TRBV10-3
DNA: TGTGCCATCAGTGAGTCCTTAGGGCCCGAGCAGTACTTC
CDR3: CAISESLGPEQYF

size: NA
J: TRBJ1-1
D: NA
V: TRBV3-1/TRBV3-2
DNA: TGTGCCAGCAGCCAAGGGACAATCGCTGAAGCTTTCTTT
CDR3: CASSQGTIAEAFF

size: once
J: TRBJ1-1
D: TRBD1
V: TRBV24-1
DNA: TGTGCCACTTCAGGGGGCGCGGGCACTGAAGCTTTCTTT
CDR3: CATSGGAGTEAFF